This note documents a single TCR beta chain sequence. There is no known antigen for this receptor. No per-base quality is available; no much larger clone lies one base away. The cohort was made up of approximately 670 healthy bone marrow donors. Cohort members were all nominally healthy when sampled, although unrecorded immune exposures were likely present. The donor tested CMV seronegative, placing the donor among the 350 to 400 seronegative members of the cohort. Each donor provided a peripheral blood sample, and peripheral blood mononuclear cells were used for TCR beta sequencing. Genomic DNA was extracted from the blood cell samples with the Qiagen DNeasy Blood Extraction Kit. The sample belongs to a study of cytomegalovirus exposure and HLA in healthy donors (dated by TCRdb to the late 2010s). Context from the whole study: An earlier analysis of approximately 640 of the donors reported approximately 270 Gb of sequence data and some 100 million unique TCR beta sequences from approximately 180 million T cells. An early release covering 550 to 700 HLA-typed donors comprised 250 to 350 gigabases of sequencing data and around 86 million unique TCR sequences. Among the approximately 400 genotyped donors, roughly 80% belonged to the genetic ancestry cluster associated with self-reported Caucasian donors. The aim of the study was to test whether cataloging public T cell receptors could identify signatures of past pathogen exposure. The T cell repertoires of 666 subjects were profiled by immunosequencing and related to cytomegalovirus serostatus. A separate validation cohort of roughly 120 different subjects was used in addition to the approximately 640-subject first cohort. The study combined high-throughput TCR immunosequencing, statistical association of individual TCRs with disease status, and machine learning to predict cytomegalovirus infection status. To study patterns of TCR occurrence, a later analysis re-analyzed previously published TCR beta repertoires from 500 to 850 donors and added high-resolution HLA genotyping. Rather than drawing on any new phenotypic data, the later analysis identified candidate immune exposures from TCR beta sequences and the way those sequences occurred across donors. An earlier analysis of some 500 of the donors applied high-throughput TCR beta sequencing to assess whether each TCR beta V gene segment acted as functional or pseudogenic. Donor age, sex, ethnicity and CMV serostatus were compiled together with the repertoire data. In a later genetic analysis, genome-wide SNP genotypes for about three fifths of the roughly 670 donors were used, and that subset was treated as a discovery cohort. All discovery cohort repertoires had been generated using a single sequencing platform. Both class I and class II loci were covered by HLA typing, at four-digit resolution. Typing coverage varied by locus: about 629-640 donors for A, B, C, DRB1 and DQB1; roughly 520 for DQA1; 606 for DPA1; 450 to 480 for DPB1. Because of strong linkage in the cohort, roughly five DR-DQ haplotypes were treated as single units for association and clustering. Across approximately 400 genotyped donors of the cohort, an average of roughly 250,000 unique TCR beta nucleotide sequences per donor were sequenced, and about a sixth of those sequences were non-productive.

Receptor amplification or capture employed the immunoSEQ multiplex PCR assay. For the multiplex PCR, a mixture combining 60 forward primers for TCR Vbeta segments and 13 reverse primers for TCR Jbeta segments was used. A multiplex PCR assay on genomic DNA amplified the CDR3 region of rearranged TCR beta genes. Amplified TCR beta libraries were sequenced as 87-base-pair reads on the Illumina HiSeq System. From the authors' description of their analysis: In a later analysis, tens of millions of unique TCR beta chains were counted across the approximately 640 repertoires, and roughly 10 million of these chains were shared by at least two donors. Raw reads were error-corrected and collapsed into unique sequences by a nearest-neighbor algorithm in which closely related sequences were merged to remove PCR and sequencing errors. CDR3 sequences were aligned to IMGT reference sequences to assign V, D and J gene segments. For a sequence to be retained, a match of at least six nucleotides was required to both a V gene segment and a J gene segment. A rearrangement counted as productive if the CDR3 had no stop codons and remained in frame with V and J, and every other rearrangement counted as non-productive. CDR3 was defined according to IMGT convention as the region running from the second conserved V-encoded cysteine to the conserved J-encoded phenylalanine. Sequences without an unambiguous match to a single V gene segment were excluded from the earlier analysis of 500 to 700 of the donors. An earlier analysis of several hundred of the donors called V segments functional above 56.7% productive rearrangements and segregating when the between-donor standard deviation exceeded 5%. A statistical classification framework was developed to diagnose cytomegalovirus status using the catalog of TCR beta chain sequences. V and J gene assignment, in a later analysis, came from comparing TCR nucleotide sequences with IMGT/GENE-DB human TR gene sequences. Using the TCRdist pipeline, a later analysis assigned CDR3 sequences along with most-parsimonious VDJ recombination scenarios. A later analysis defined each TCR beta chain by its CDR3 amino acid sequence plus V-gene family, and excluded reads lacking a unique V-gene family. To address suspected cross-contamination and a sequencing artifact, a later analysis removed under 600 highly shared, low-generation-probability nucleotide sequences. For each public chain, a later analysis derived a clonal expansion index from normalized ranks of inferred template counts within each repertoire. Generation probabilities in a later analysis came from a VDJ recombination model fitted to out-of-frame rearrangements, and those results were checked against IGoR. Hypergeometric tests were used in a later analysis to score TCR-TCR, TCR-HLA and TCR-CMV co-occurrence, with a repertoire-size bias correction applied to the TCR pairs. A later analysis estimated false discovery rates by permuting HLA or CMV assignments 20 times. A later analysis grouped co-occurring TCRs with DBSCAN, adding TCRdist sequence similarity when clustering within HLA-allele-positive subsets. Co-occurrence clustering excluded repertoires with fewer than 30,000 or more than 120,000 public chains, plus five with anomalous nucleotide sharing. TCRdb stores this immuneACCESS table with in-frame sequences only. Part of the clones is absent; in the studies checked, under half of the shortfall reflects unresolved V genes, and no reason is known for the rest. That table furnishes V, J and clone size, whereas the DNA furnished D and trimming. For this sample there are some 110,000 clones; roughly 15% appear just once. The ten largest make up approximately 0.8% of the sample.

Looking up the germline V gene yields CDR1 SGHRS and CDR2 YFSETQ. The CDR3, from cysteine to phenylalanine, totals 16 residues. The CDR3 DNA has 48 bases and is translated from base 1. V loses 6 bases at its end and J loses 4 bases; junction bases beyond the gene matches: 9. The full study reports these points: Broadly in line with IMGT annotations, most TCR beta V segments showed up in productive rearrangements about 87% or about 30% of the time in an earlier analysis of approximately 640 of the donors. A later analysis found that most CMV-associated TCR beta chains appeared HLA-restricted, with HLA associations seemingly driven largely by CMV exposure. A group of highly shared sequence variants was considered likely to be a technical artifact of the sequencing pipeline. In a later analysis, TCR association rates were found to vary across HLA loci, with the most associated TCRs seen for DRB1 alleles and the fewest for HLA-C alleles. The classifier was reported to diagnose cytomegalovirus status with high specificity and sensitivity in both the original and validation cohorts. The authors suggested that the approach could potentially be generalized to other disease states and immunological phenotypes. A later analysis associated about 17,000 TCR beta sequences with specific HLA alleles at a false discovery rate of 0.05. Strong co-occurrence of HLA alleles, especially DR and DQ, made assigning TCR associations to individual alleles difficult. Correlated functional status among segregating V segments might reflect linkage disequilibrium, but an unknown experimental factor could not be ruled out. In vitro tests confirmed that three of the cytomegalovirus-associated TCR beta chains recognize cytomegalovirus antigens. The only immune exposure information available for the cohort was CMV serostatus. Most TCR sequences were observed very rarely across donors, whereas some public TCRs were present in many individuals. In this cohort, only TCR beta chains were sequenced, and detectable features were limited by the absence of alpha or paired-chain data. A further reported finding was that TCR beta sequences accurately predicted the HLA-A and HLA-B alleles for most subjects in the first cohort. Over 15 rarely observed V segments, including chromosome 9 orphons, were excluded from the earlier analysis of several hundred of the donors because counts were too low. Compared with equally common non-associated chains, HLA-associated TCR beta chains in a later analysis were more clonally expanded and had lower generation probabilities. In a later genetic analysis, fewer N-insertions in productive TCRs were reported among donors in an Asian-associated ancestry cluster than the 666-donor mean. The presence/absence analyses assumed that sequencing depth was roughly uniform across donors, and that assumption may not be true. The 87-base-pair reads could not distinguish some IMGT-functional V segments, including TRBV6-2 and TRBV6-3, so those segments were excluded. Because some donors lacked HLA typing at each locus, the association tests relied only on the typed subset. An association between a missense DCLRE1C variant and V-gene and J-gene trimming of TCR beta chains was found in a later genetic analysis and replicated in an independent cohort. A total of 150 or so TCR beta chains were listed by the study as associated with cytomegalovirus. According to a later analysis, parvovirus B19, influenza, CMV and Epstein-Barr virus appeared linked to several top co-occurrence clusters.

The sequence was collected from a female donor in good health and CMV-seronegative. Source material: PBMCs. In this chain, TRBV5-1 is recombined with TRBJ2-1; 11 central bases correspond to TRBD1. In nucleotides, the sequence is TGCGCCAGCACTGTATTACGGGACAGGGGGTACAATGAGCAGTTCTTC. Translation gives CASTVLRDRGYNEQFF.